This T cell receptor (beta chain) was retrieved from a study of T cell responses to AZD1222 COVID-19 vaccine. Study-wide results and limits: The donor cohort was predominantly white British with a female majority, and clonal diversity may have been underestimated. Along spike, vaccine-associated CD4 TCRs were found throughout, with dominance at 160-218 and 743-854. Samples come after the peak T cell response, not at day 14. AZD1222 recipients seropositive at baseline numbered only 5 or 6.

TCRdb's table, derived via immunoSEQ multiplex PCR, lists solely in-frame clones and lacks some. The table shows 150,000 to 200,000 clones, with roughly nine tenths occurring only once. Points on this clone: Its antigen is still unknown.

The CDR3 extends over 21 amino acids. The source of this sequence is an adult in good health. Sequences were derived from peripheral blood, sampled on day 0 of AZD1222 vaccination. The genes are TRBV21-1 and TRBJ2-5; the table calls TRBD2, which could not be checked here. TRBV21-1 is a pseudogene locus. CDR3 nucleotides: TGTGCCAGCCGCTCCATTCTGCTTACTACCGGACTAGCGGGGAGTCGGGAGACCCAGTACTTC. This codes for CASRSILLTTGLAGSRETQYF.